Below, 5 T cell receptor beta chains from the same sample are listed, as sequenced in a study of T-cell reconstitution after alpha-beta-depleted transplantation in children. A TCRbeta library incorporating unique molecular identifiers was prepared. Via MiXCR, TCRdb re-called the PCR reads, giving one row per CDR3 protein. Of 45,000 to 55,000 distinct CDR3 sequences listed, around 9% are singletons. The starting material was PBMCs, mostly from graft donor cells, obtained 60 days after TCRalphabeta/CD19-depleted stem cell transplant. The receptor set was obtained from a male patient between 2 and 10 years old who had a stem cell transplant for chronic granulomatous disease, so the T cells may come from the graft donor.

This clonotype was seen at least ten times. The rearrangement uses TRBV9 and TRBJ2-1; D unclear. From germline, CDR1 is SGDLS and CDR2 YYNGEE. The CDR3 sequence is 13 residues long. V lost 4 bases to trimming and J lost 0 bases, with 5 bases between them. The CDR3 protein is CASSRSSYNEQFF. CDR3 in DNA: TGTGCCAGCAGCCGTAGCTCCTACAATGAGCAGTTCTTC.

In this sample, this clonotype turned up many times. V and J are TRBV7-9 and TRBJ1-2, with 7 bases lining up with TRBD1. There are 14 residues in the CDR3. The germline V gene encodes CDR1 SEHNR and CDR2 FQNEAQ (reference sequence). The junction had 9 bases not matched to a gene; V was cut back by 5 bases and J by 6 bases. The CDR3 is CASSQRGQGDGYTF. CDR3 DNA sequence: TGTGCCAGCAGCCAGAGGGGCCAGGGGGATGGCTACACCTTC.

This clonotype was counted many times. The V and J genes are TRBV14 and TRBJ2-6; D gene uncertain. This CDR3 is built from 15 residues. Trimming removed 4 bases at V and 1 base at J, with 8 bases between. Per germline, CDR1 SGHDN and CDR2 FVKESK. CDR3 loop: CASSLMMSGANVLTF. In DNA form, the CDR3 reads TGTGCCAGCAGCCTTATGATGTCTGGGGCCAACGTCCTGACTTTC. The full variable domain, rest sourced from reference TRBV14 and TRBJ2-6, is EAGVTQFPSHSVIEKGQTVTLRCDPISGHDNLYWYRRVMGKEIKFLLHFVKESKQDESGMPNNRFLAERTGGTYSTLKVQPAELEDSGVYFCASSLMMSGANVLTFGAGSRLTVL.

The rearrangement links TRBV5-4 to TRBJ2-7; 7 nucleotides match TRBD2. The J segment lost 1 base and the V segment lost 8 bases, leaving 9 bases of the junction unmatched. Germline V lookup: CDR1 SGHNT, CDR2 YYREEE (reference sequence). The length of the CDR3 is 14 residues. The CDR3 protein is CARPFWEGSYEQYF. The CDR3 DNA reads TGTGCCAGGCCATTTTGGGAGGGGTCCTACGAGCAGTACTTC. The whole variable domain, remainder taken from reference TRBV5-4 and TRBJ2-7, is ETGVTQSPTHLIKTRGQQVTLRCSSQSGHNTVSWYQQALGQGPQFIFQYYREEENGRGNFPPRFSGLQFPNYSSELNVNALELDDSALYLCARPFWEGSYEQYFGPGTRLTVT.

This clonotype was picked up many times. This chain links TRBV12-3 or TRBV12-4 with TRBJ2-5, with 11 positions matching TRBD1. The length of the CDR3 is 15 residues. Trimming cost V 5 bases and J 1 base; bases outside gene matches: 3. Here the CDR3 DNA reads TGTGCCAGCAGTCCGGGACAGGGGGTCCAAGAGACCCAGTACTTC. Protein: CASSPGQGVQETQYF.